The text below deals with one T cell receptor (beta chain). The data belong to a study of blood T cell repertoires in COVID-19. For the study at large: Sites in the United States, Italy and Spain provided acute and convalescent COVID-19 samples. T cells, B-cell-depleted T cells, or PBMCs provided the cDNA or gDNA that served as material.

As processed by the authors: Reference gene primer amplification gave estimated nucleated cell counts. The method was immunoSEQ multiplex PCR; TCRdb's version includes in-frame clones alone and lacks a portion of them. The V and J calls and clone size were taken over from that table, and D and trimming were inferred from the DNA. The profile covers roughly 40,000 clones, with 60% to 80% appearing a single time and about 20% taken by the ten largest. This CDR3 comprises 16 residues. In germline, CDR1 is SGHNT, CDR2 YYREEE (reference sequence). V gave up 3 bases and J gave up 5 bases; unmatched junction bases: 7.

The specimen sequenced was peripheral blood. This chain uses TRBV5-4 with TRBJ2-2; 10 nucleotides line up with TRBD1. The receptor's source is a man between 65 and 85 years old with acute or convalescent COVID-19. CDR3 in DNA: TGTGCCAGCAGCTCAGCCGGGACAGGGGTTACCGGGGAGCTGTTTTTT. Protein sequence: CASSSAGTGVTGELFF.